Listed below are T cell receptor beta chains from one sample, sequenced in a study of blood T cell repertoires in COVID-19. TCRdb's table, derived via immunoSEQ multiplex PCR, lists solely in-frame clones and lacks some. Of 54,000 or so clones listed, around four fifths are singletons. Material: peripheral blood. Source of these receptors: a woman aged 55 to 70 with acute or convalescent COVID-19. The CDR3 runs from the conserved cysteine through the conserved F or W. Each record gives: clone size, D gene, V gene, J gene, CDR3 DNA, CDR3 protein. A D gene is named only where the DNA matches it firmly. A row's size may be missing; if present it is once, few, many or a size class.

once,-,TRBV7-2,TRBJ1-5,TGTGCCAGCACGGGACATACTAGCAATCAGCCCCAGCATTTT,CASTGHTSNQPQHF
-,-,TRBV19,TRBJ1-5,TGTGCCAGTAGTATAGAACTGAGGCCCCAGCATTTT,CASSIELRPQHF
-,TRBD1,TRBV5-1,TRBJ1-4,TGCGCCAGCAGCTTGGGGGGACAGGGGGTATCGACTAATGAAAAACTGTTTTTT,CASSLGGQGVSTNEKLFF
-,-,TRBV20-1,TRBJ2-3,TGCAGTGCTAGTCTCCTAGTTACAGATACGCAGTATTTT,CSASLLVTDTQYF
-,TRBD1,TRBV3-1/TRBV3-2,TRBJ1-5,TGTGCCAGCAGCCTTTCCCTAAGGACAGGGAAGGTGCATCAGCCCCAGCATTTT,CASSLSLRTGKVHQPQHF
-,TRBD2,TRBV24-1,TRBJ2-2,TGTGCCACCAGTGACCGCCAGCGGGAGAGGGGCGGGGAGCTGTTTTTT,CATSDRQRERGGELFF
-,TRBD2,TRBV6-2/TRBV6-3,TRBJ2-1,TGTGCCAGCAGTCGGACTAGCGGGGGGGCACATGAGCAGTTCTTC,CASSRTSGGAHEQFF
-,-,TRBV9,TRBJ2-2,TGTGCCAGCAGCGTTTTGGCGGGCTCGAACACCGGGGAGCTGTTTTTT,CASSVLAGSNTGELFF
-,TRBD1,TRBV7-9,TRBJ2-1,TGTGCCAGCAGCTTAGGACAGGGGGCGATGAGGTTCTTC,CASSLGQGAMRFF
-,TRBD1,TRBV24-1,TRBJ2-3,TGTGCCACCAGTGATTTGACAGGGGATTTCACAGATACGCAGTATTTT,CATSDLTGDFTDTQYF
-,TRBD1,TRBV6-6,TRBJ1-4,TGTGCCAGCAGTCCAGGACAGGGCCTGCGAATTCGTTCGGATGAAAAACTGTTTTTT,CASSPGQGLRIRSDEKLFF
-,-,TRBV19,TRBJ1-2,TGTGCCAGTCTGGGGGCAGGGGTCGGCTACACCTTC,CASLGAGVGYTF
-,TRBD1,TRBV27,TRBJ1-1,TGTGCCAGCAGAGGGACAGGTGATACTGAAGCTTTCTTT,CASRGTGDTEAFF
once,-,TRBV19,TRBJ1-4,TGTGCCAGTAGTAGGCCCGTAAAGACAAGTGCAACTAATGAAAAACTGTTTTTT,CASSRPVKTSATNEKLFF
-,-,TRBV6-5,TRBJ1-2,TGTGCCAGCAGTTACCCGGCAGGAAGTAACAGCTATGGCTACACCTTC,CASSYPAGSNSYGYTF
-,TRBD2,TRBV5-6,TRBJ2-5,TGTGCCAGCAGCTTGGTATTAGCGGGGGCGGAGACCCAGTACTTC,CASSLVLAGAETQYF
-,TRBD1,TRBV6-5,TRBJ1-2,TGTGCCAGCAGTTGCCCGGGACAGGTTTTTAACTATGGCTACACCTTC,CASSCPGQVFNYGYTF
-,TRBD1,TRBV28,TRBJ2-7,TGTGCCAGCAGTTATGGGACAGGGGAGCAGTACTTC,CASSYGTGEQYF
-,-,TRBV4-1,TRBJ2-1,TGCGCCAGCAGCCAAGACTCCAGAACCTCCTACAATGAGCAGTTCTTC,CASSQDSRTSYNEQFF
-,-,TRBV5-1,TRBJ1-1,TGCGCCAGCAGCTTGGGGCCCTCGAACACTGAAGCTTTCTTT,CASSLGPSNTEAFF
-,-,TRBV6-2/TRBV6-3,TRBJ1-1,TGTGCCAGCAGTTCCCAGGTGAACACTGAAGCTTTCTTT,CASSSQVNTEAFF
-,-,TRBV5-4,TRBJ2-1,TGTGCCAGCAGCTTGGATCCTACTTACAATGAGCAGTTCTTC,CASSLDPTYNEQFF
-,TRBD1,TRBV30,TRBJ2-6,TGTGCCTGGAGGCGGGACAGGACCATCTCTGGGGCCAACGTCCTGACTTTC,CAWRRDRTISGANVLTF
-,TRBD2,TRBV30,TRBJ2-3,TGTGCCTGGACTAGCGGGATCACAGATACGCAGTATTTT,CAWTSGITDTQYF
few,-,TRBV19,TRBJ1-5,TGTGCCAGTACCCGAGGTCGGAGACAGGTTAATCAGCCCCAGCATTTT,CASTRGRRQVNQPQHF
-,-,TRBV5-1,TRBJ1-1,TGCGCCAGCAGCTTGGGGGTCGGGGAAATCTTTTCTGAAGCTTTCTTT,CASSLGVGEIFSEAFF
-,TRBD1,TRBV9,TRBJ1-2,TGTGCCAGCAGCGTAGGACAGGGCTTTATCGATGGCTACACCTTC,CASSVGQGFIDGYTF
-,-,TRBV7-3,TRBJ2-3,TGTGCCAGCAGCTTAGGCCTAGAAACGCAGTATTTT,CASSLGLETQYF
-,TRBD2,TRBV6-6,TRBJ2-2,TGTGCCAGCAGGACTCTAGCGGGAGCACACACCGGGGAGCTGTTTTTT,CASRTLAGAHTGELFF
-,-,TRBV14,TRBJ2-5,TGTGCCAGCAGCCAAGGGGTCAGGGGAAAGGTGCCCCAGTACTTC,CASSQGVRGKVPQYF
-,-,TRBV24-1,TRBJ2-2,TGTGCCACCAGTGAAGGGGTGACCGGGGAGCTGTTTTTT,CATSEGVTGELFF
once,-,TRBV2,TRBJ2-5,TGTGCCAGCAGTGAGACACGCCGACGGGAGACCCAGTACTTC,CASSETRRRETQYF
-,TRBD1,TRBV3-1/TRBV3-2,TRBJ2-5,TGTGCCAGCAGCCAAGAATCGACAGGGGAAGAGACCCAGTACTTC,CASSQESTGEETQYF
-,-,TRBV19,TRBJ1-3,TGTGCCAGTAGTATAAGACGGAGCTCTGGAAACACCATATATTTT,CASSIRRSSGNTIYF
-,-,TRBV27,TRBJ2-7,TGTGCCAGCAGTTTTGGGTCGGGCGAGCAGTACTTC,CASSFGSGEQYF
-,-,TRBV19,TRBJ1-2,TGTGCCAGTAGTATCCGGAGCTATGGCTACACCTTC,CASSIRSYGYTF
-,TRBD1,TRBV2,TRBJ1-6,TGTGCCAGCCTCCGGGGACAGGGGGCGAATATGGATAATTCACCCCTCCACTTT,CASLRGQGANMDNSPLHF
-,-,TRBV2,TRBJ1-5,TGTGCCAGCAGTGAAAGAAGGCCGAGGTCGGAGCCCCAGCATTTT,CASSERRPRSEPQHF
-,-,TRBV20-1,TRBJ1-2,TGCAGTGCTGTCGGGGTCTATGGCTACACCTTC,CSAVGVYGYTF
-,-,TRBV2,TRBJ1-5,TGTGCCAGCAGTGAAGCTTTCAGTTATTATCAGCCCCAGCATTTT,CASSEAFSYYQPQHF
-,TRBD2,TRBV28,TRBJ2-5,TGTGCCAGCAGTCTGACGGGGGGTCTCCGAGAGACCCAGTACTTC,CASSLTGGLRETQYF
-,TRBD2,TRBV2,TRBJ2-2,TGTGCCAGCAGCCCTCTAGCGGCGAACACCGGGGAGCTGTTTTTT,CASSPLAANTGELFF
-,TRBD1,TRBV18,TRBJ1-2,TGTGCCAGCTCACCCGTCCCGGGACAGGGAACAGCTAACTATGGCTACACCTTC,CASSPVPGQGTANYGYTF
-,-,TRBV5-1,TRBJ1-2,TGCGCCAGCAGCTTGGGGGGGACTCTTTATGGCTACACCTTC,CASSLGGTLYGYTF
-,-,TRBV5-1,TRBJ1-1,TGCGCCAGCAGCCCGGGAGGGGGGCAAGGCACTGAAGCTTTCTTT,CASSPGGGQGTEAFF
few,-,TRBV11-1,TRBJ2-2,TGTGCCAGCACCCCGGCGAGGACCGGGGAGCTGTTTTTT,CASTPARTGELFF